A single sample gave rise to the 8 T cell receptor beta chains below, sequenced in a study of T cell responses to AZD1222 COVID-19 vaccine. Produced via immunoSEQ multiplex PCR; TCRdb's table is partial and in-frame only. The sample shows about 130,000 clones, just under 95% of them seen only once. Sequenced material: peripheral blood, taken 28 days after the second AZD1222 dose. These receptors were obtained from an adult who received the AZD1222 COVID-19 vaccine.

J is TRBJ2-7 and V is TRBV5-1; possibly TRBD2 for D (6 bases). This CDR3 is 15 amino acids long. V dropped 5 bases and J dropped 0 bases, with 15 bases sitting between them. Germline lookup yields CDR1 SGHRS and CDR2 YFSETQ. The CDR3 nucleotides are TGCGCCAGCAGACCGGGACTGACCAACTCCTACGAGCAGTACTTC. Encoded protein: CASRPGLTNSYEQYF.

The chain combines TRBV7-2 with TRBJ2-1; 14 nucleotides align to TRBD2. This CDR3 spans 13 amino acids. Per germline, CDR1 SGHTA and CDR2 FQGNSA. Trimming removed 7 bases from V and 14 bases from J; junction bases left unmatched: 7. CDR3 bases: TGTGCCAGCACCCAGACTAGCGGGAGGGCCGAGTTCTTC. The encoded protein is CASTQTSGRAEFF. The complete variable domain, with remaining parts taken from reference TRBV7-2 and TRBJ2-1, reads GAGVSQSPSNKVTEKGKDVELRCDPISGHTALYWYRQSLGQGLEFLIYFQGNSAPDKSGLPSDRFSAERTGGSVSTLTIQRTQQEDSAVYLCASTQTSGRAEFFGPGTRLTVL.

The V and J genes are TRBV11-3 and TRBJ1-3; the D gene is possibly TRBD1 (5 bases). The CDR3 is made up of 14 amino acids. CDR1 SGHNT and CDR2 YENEEA come from the germline V gene. V lost 2 bases and J lost 4, with 9 bases in between. This CDR3 is CASSLWGSGNTIYF. Here the CDR3 DNA reads TGTGCCAGCAGCTTATGGGGGTCCGGAAACACCATATATTTT.

The chain recombines TRBV5-1 with TRBJ1-4; D is possibly TRBD1 (6 bases). In germline, CDR1 is SGHRS, CDR2 YFSETQ. The CDR3 is made up of 16 amino acids. Trimming pared 4 bases from V and 2 bases from J, leaving 15 bases between. The CDR3 reads CASSPSDSPTNEKLFF. CDR3 sequence (DNA): TGCGCCAGCAGCCCCTCGGACAGTCCGACTAATGAAAAACTGTTTTTT.

This chain uses TRBV6-5 with TRBJ2-5, with a weak D call TRBD2 (5 bases). The CDR3 is made up of 13 amino acids. The V gene lost 1 base and the J gene lost 5 bases, with 8 bases spanning the gap. Germline CDR1 reads MNHEY; CDR2 reads SVGAGI. CDR3 bases: TGTGCCAGCAGTTACTATCGCGGGGAGACCCAGTACTTC. This codes for CASSYYRGETQYF.

A few counts support this clone. This chain links TRBV20-1 with TRBJ2-5; 9 bases are a match to TRBD2. V lost 3 bases and J lost 1; bases outside the gene matches: 9. The CDR3 spans 16 residues. In germline, CDR1 is DFQATT, CDR2 SNEGSKA (reference sequence). DNA of the CDR3: TGCAGTGCTAGTGAGAGGGCTAGCGGGGTCCAAGAGACCCAGTACTTC. It codes for CSASERASGVQETQYF.

The chain combines TRBV9 with TRBJ1-3; a possible D gene is TRBD1 (6 bases). V was shortened by 4 bases and J by 4 bases, with 18 bases between the two germline ends. Germline CDR1 and CDR2: SGDLS and YYNGEE. The CDR3 has 16 residues. CDR3 amino acids: CASSSTFGGAGNTIYF. In DNA form, the CDR3 reads TGTGCCAGCAGCTCGACTTTTGGGGGGGCAGGAAACACCATATATTTT.

In this sample, this clone turned up once. At one end the junction does not follow the germline gene, possibly because of a read error. The genes are TRBV3-1 (or the pseudogene TRBV3-2) and TRBJ2-3; 12 bases are shared with TRBD2. Germline V lookup: CDR1 LGHDT, CDR2 YNNKEL (reference sequence). CDR3 length: 15 residues. The CDR3 DNA sequence: TGTACCAGCAGTCTAGCGGGGGGGGCCACAGATACGCAGTATTTT. This encodes CTSSLAGGATDTQYF.